This T cell receptor beta chain was recovered during a study of cytomegalovirus exposure and HLA in healthy donors. The study ran its PCR with 60 Vbeta and 13 Jbeta primers. Sequenced by immunoSEQ multiplex PCR; TCRdb stores in-frame clones only, minus some. The data contain 100,000 to 150,000 clones, around four fifths of them singletons. This clone was found a few times. The antigen remains unidentified. Study-level findings and limits: Despite most TCR sequences being rare, some public TCRs occurred in many donors. An apparent linkage of common viral pathogens to several of the most significant clusters emerged in a later analysis.

This CDR3 has 17 amino acids. Looked up from germline, CDR1 is LGHNA and CDR2 is YNFKEQ. The V end lost 1 base, the J end lost 1 base, and 17 bases lay between the germline ends. The TCR comes from a man aged 30 to 45 in good health and CMV-seropositive. The specimen sequenced was PBMCs. The gene calls are TRBV4-2 and TRBJ2-7; D perhaps matches TRBD2 (6 bases). The CDR3 spells CASSQGYARAGSYEQYF. CDR3 sequence (DNA): TGTGCCAGCAGCCAAGGTTACGCAAGGGCGGGGTCCTACGAGCAGTACTTC.